The present entry profiles one TCR beta chain with its context. The target antigen is unknown. This sample is drawn from a study of blood T cells in healthy people across ages. For the second PCR, which ran for about 6 to 11 cycles, a sample-barcoded 5' primer and a J-beta primer mix were used. MiXCR, run by TCRdb on the 5' RACE reads, gives a single entry per CDR3 protein. The data show about 830,000 distinct CDR3 sequences, roughly 50% seen once. Broader study findings: Donor CMV status was unknown, possibly confounding expanded clonotype changes.

The CDR3 extends over 15 amino acids. Germline-derived CDR1 and CDR2 are MNHEY and SVGAGI. The V gene lost 6 bases and the J gene lost 4 bases, with 16 bases spanning the gap. The sample was blood. The receptor's source is a man aged 25 to 45 in good health. The chain employs TRBV6-5 and TRBJ2-1; maybe TRBD1 (6 bases). For the CDR3, the DNA is TGTGCCAGCAGACAGGGCTGGGTTTCTTACAATGAGCAGTTCTTC. Encoded protein: CASRQGWVSYNEQFF.